The clone carrying this T cell receptor beta chain was recorded once. The data were obtained in a study of CD4 T cells in relation to SARS-CoV-2 and coronaviruses. Sequencing was performed with immunoSEQ multiplex PCR; in TCRdb, only in-frame clones are kept and a portion is missing. The sample has around 12,000 clones; approximately 87% are singletons. Germline lookup yields CDR1 SGHKS and CDR2 YYEKEE (reference sequence). After removal of 5 bases from V and 14 bases from J, the junction contained 10 bases not matched to a gene. CDR3 size: 12 residues. V usage is TRBV5-5 and J usage is TRBJ1-2; 9 bases are a match to TRBD1. The sequenced sample consisted of naive CD4+ T cells from PBMCs. Subset specified: naive CD4+ T cells isolated by negative enrichment. The sequence derives from an adult with COVID-19. CDR3 coding DNA: TGTGCCAGCAGTCACTACAACGGACAGGGGACCTTC. Its protein is CASSHYNGQGTF.